This T cell receptor beta chain was identified during a study of shared clonotypes between healthy human individuals. Study-wide findings and caveats: The sharing of roughly 5% of naive CD4 clonotypes was seen across a handful of donors. Incompleteness in sorted-subset sequencing, despite large depth, was shown by rarefaction.

Some clones are missing from TCRdb's copy, which holds only in-frame ones; the method was immunoSEQ multiplex PCR. The table shows about 980,000 clones, with 76% occurring only once. As concerns this clone: The antigen remains unidentified. Other DNA sequences in this sample translate to the same CDR3.

This sequence was found in a man aged 18 to 35 in good health. The sequencing sample was made of memory CD4+ T cells sorted from blood. The subset was: CD45RA-negative fraction.

CDR3 amino acids: CASSGLAGNNEQFF. The CDR3 nucleotides are TGTGCCAGCAGTGGTCTAGCGGGGAACAATGAGCAGTTCTTC. The genes are TRBV6-4 and TRBJ2-1; TRBD2 matches at 9 bases. This CDR3 has 14 amino acids. Germline V gives CDR1 MRHNA, CDR2 SNTAGT. V dropped 4 bases and J dropped 5; count of bases not matched to a gene: 3.